This T cell receptor beta chain was profiled in a study of CD4 T cells in relation to SARS-CoV-2 and coronaviruses. Method: immunoSEQ multiplex PCR; TCRdb's copy keeps in-frame clones and lacks some. The table includes some 45,000 clones, approximately 80% detected once. The germline V gene has CDR1 MNHEY and CDR2 SVGEGT. The CDR3 is 15 residues long. The junction had 2 bases not matched to a gene; V was cut back by 5 bases and J by 1 base. As for this clone: What it binds is not known.

The rearrangement joins TRBV6-2 or TRBV6-3 to TRBJ2-2, with TRBD1 matching over 9 bases. This receptor was obtained from an adult with COVID-19. Sequenced sample: naive CD4+ T cells from PBMCs, cultured in vitro. Subset denoted: naive CD4+ T cells isolated by negative enrichment. The CDR3 spells CASSRTGENTGELFF. Written as DNA, the CDR3 is TGTGCCAGCAGTAGGACAGGGGAGAACACCGGGGAGCTGTTTTTT.